The entry below gives a single T cell receptor beta chain sequence along with its context. The CDR3 contains 10 residues. Only in-frame clones appear in the TCRdb table, and some are missing; sequencing was by immunoSEQ multiplex PCR. Counted here are 2.5 million or so clones, 90% to 95% occurring once; the ten biggest clones make up over 0.12%. This entry belongs to a study of shared clonotypes between healthy human individuals. All the donors were Caucasian adults who lived in Nashville, Tennessee. The rearrangement joins TRBV21-1 to TRBJ2-5. TRBV21-1 has pseudogene status. This TCR was sampled from a man aged 18 to 30 in good health. Sequencing was done on a sample of naive CD4+ T cells sorted from blood. Indicated subset: CD45RA+ positively selected. CDR3 amino acids: CASDRKTQYF. Written as DNA, the CDR3 is TGTGCCAGCGACCGGAAGACCCAGTACTTC.